This T cell receptor (beta chain) was identified during a study of control samples from healthy donors and cancer patients. This CDR3 contains 16 residues. Germline V gene data show CDR1 as MNHEY and CDR2 as SVGAGI. The germline V and J ends were trimmed by 0 bases and 8 bases, with 16 bases remaining between them. The assay was immunoSEQ multiplex PCR, and TCRdb's table has in-frame clones only and misses some. The table has tens of thousands of clones, approximately 84% seen once. The chain uses TRBV6-5 and TRBJ1-4; D possibly corresponds to TRBD1 (5 bases). The receptor was derived from a man between 65 and 80 years old with lung cancer. Sequencing was performed on PBMCs. CDR3 in DNA: TGTGCCAGCAGTTACTCGGCTTCAACAGGCGCCGAAAAACTGTTTTTT. Translation: CASSYSASTGAEKLFF.